The 11 T cell receptor beta chains below come from one sample, sequenced in a study of T cells in Graves' hyperthyroidism and ophthalmopathy. Using RNA transcripts as the source, TCR beta CDR3 regions were amplified. HTBI primers were employed in a first-round RT-PCR of the TCR CDR3. From the multiplex PCR reads, TCRdb called clonotypes with MiXCR, one entry per CDR3 protein. The table shows around 690,000 distinct CDR3 sequences, with 17% occurring only once. Input material: blood. These receptors were taken from a man aged 50 to 60 with Graves' hyperthyroidism.

This clonotype was counted only a few times. The gene calls are TRBV18 and TRBJ2-1; D may be TRBD1 or TRBD2 (6 bases each). Trimming cost V 0 bases and J 8 bases, with 14 bases left between them. The CDR3 runs to 15 residues. Germline V lookup: CDR1 KGHSH, CDR2 LQKENI. The CDR3 coding sequence is TGTGCCAGCTCACCACCGATTGACGGGGGCGATGAGCAGTTCTTC. Translation gives CASSPPIDGGDEQFF.

This clonotype was detected many times. This chain connects TRBV7-9 to TRBJ2-2; maybe TRBD2 (5 bases). The CDR3 spans 14 residues. Germline CDR1 is SEHNR and CDR2 is FQNEAQ (reference sequence). The V and J ends lost 5 bases and 7 bases respectively, with 14 bases between them. This CDR3 reads CASSPGSGIGELFF. The CDR3, as DNA: TGTGCCAGCAGCCCCGGGTCGGGGATCGGGGAGCTGTTTTTT.

V is TRBV29-1 and J is TRBJ1-5; tentative D call: TRBD1 (5 bases). The CDR3 loop spans 13 amino acids. Trimming shortened V by 0 bases and J by 10 bases, and 13 bases separated the two germline ends. CDR1 and CDR2 (germline): SQVTM, ANQGSEA. The CDR3 here is CSVEDVPGVPQHF. In DNA, the CDR3 is TGCAGCGTTGAAGATGTACCGGGGGTACCCCAGCATTTT. The variable domain in full, with the rest retrieved from reference TRBV29-1 and TRBJ1-5, is SAVISQKPSRDICQRGTSLTIQCQVDSQVTMMFWYRQQPGQSLTLIATANQGSEATYESGFVIDKFPISRPNLTFSTLTVSNMSPEDSSIYLCSVEDVPGVPQHFGDGTRLSIL.

There are many counts of this clonotype. V usage is TRBV7-8 and J usage is TRBJ2-3; no firm D call. Trimming removed 4 bases from V and 2 bases from J, with 10 bases in between. The V gene's germline CDR1 is SGHVS and CDR2 FQNEAQ. CDR3 length: 14 amino acids. This chain's CDR3 is CASSSSRITDTQYF. CDR3 DNA sequence: TGTGCCAGCAGCTCATCTCGGATCACAGATACGCAGTATTTT.

The gene calls are TRBV5-4 and TRBJ2-2; D not resolved. Germline V CDR1 and CDR2: SGHNT, YYREEE (reference sequence). The length of the CDR3 is 14 residues. V was cut by 2 bases and J by 3 bases, with 8 bases left in between. In DNA form, the CDR3 reads TGTGCCAGCAGCTTTCGGACGTACACCGGGGAGCTGTTTTTT. It specifies CASSFRTYTGELFF.

This clonotype was detected ten times or more. The gene calls are TRBV5-1 and TRBJ1-4; 7 nucleotides match TRBD1. This CDR3 has 14 amino acids. Looked up from germline, CDR1 is SGHRS and CDR2 is YFSETQ. V lost 4 bases to trimming and J lost 5 bases; unmatched junction nucleotides: 5. This chain's CDR3 is CASSPGQQNEKLFF. DNA for the CDR3: TGCGCCAGCAGCCCGGGACAGCAAAATGAAAAACTGTTTTTT.

The DNA for the CDR3 is TGTGCCAGCAGTATTACTCTTCGAGGGGGGGAAAAACTGTTTTTT. Its protein product is CASSITLRGGEKLFF. This sequence joins TRBV28 and TRBJ1-4, with a weak D call TRBD1 (6 bases). The germline CDR1 and CDR2 sequences are MDHEN and SYDVKM. V was cut by 5 bases and J by 8 bases, with 18 bases left in between. The CDR3 extends over 15 amino acids.

The CDR3 reads CASTKPGSGYGYTF. The CDR3 nucleotides are TGTGCCAGCACCAAACCGGGCTCGGGCTATGGCTACACCTTC. The chain links TRBV5-6 to TRBJ1-2; D call uncertain. V shed 6 bases and J shed 4 bases, with 16 bases lying between them. The length of the CDR3 is 14 residues. Per the germline V gene, CDR1 is SGHDT and CDR2 is YYEEEE.

This clonotype was seen ten or more times. This chain uses TRBV7-2 with TRBJ1-1; 9 bases are shared with TRBD1. This CDR3 spans 15 amino acids. Germline V CDR1 and CDR2: SGHTA, FQGNSA. The junction had 8 bases not matched to a gene; V was cut back by 4 bases and J by 5 bases. For the CDR3, the DNA is TGTGCCAGCAGCTCCCGAACAGGGGGCTGGACTGAAGCTTTCTTT. It specifies CASSSRTGGWTEAFF. Filled out from reference TRBV7-2 and TRBJ1-1, the complete variable domain reads GAGVSQSPSNKVTEKGKDVELRCDPISGHTALYWYRQSLGQGLEFLIYFQGNSAPDKSGLPSDRFSAERTGGSVSTLTIQRTQQEDSAVYLCASSSRTGGWTEAFFGQGTRLTVV.

This clonotype was observed at least ten times. The chain uses TRBV20-1 and TRBJ2-7; D unclear. CDR1 and CDR2 (germline): DFQATT, SNEGSKA (reference sequence). Trimming took off 0 bases at V and 2 bases at J, with 14 bases between the two ends. This CDR3 region has 15 residues. CDR3 sequence reads: CSARDLRVETYEQYF. The CDR3 DNA reads TGCAGTGCTAGAGATTTACGGGTGGAGACCTACGAGCAGTACTTC.

This clonotype was seen many times. The chain joins TRBV7-4 to TRBJ1-4; D not resolved. Germline lookup yields CDR1 SGHVT and CDR2 SQSDAQ. The CDR3 is 18 amino acids. Trimming took off 3 bases at V and 5 bases at J, with 22 bases between the two ends. This CDR3 is CASSFPGFFGQRNEKLFF. The CDR3 bases are TGTGCCAGCAGCTTCCCCGGGTTCTTTGGGCAGCGAAATGAAAAACTGTTTTTT.